Below are 5 T cell receptor beta chains sequenced from a single sample in a study of early T cells in non-severe SARS-CoV-2 infection. TCRdb called the 5' RACE reads again in MiXCR, with one record for every CDR3 protein. There are about 69,000 distinct CDR3 sequences in the sample; about 9.4% occur only once, and just under 6% lies in the top ten. Sequenced input: whole blood. Every receptor here comes from an adult who was a healthcare worker with PCR-confirmed SARS-CoV-2 infection or an uninfected control (not recorded which).

This clonotype was observed once. This chain connects TRBV10-2 to TRBJ2-1; a weak D match, TRBD2 (5 bases). This CDR3 is built from 15 residues. V was shortened by 0 bases and J by 8 bases, with 14 bases between the two germline ends. CDR1 and CDR2 (germline): WSHSY, SAAADI. The CDR3 reads CASSESEELKDEQFF. In DNA, the CDR3 is TGCGCCAGCAGTGAGTCGGAGGAGTTGAAAGATGAGCAGTTCTTC.

This clonotype was seen a handful of times. V and J are TRBV5-1 and TRBJ2-7; possible D gene TRBD1, 6 bases. The CDR3 length is 14 residues. Germline lookup yields CDR1 SGHRS and CDR2 YFSETQ. V was cut by 4 bases and J by 0 bases, with 11 bases left in between. The CDR3 sequence is CASSLWTASYEQYF. Written as DNA, the CDR3 is TGCGCCAGCAGCCTCTGGACAGCCTCCTACGAGCAGTACTTC.

This chain connects TRBV5-4 to TRBJ1-1; 7 bases align to TRBD1. After removal of 1 base from V and 8 bases from J, the junction contained 2 bases not matched to a gene. The CDR3 is 12 amino acids. Germline CDR1 reads SGHNT; CDR2 reads YYREEE (reference sequence). In DNA, the CDR3 is TGTGCCAGCAGCTTGTGGGGACAGGAAGCTTTCTTT. Translation gives CASSLWGQEAFF.

Ten or more counts support this clonotype. The V and J genes are TRBV2 and TRBJ1-2; possible D gene TRBD1, 5 bases. V lost 8 bases, J lost 1 base, and 11 bases lay in between. The CDR3 length is 13 residues. Germline V gives CDR1 SNHLY, CDR2 FYNNEI. The CDR3 region is CASRIGGNYGYTF. The CDR3 DNA reads TGTGCCAGCCGGATCGGGGGTAACTATGGCTACACCTTC.

This clonotype was seen repeatedly, ten times or more. CDR3 protein: CASSSLGLAEYNEQFF. DNA of the CDR3: TGTGCCAGCAGCTCCCTGGGGCTAGCTGAGTACAATGAGCAGTTCTTC. This chain joins TRBV5-4 and TRBJ2-1; possibly TRBD1 or TRBD2 for D (5 bases each). Germline lookup yields CDR1 SGHNT and CDR2 YYREEE (reference sequence). The CDR3 contains 16 residues. V lost 3 bases and J 4 bases, leaving 17 bases between the germline ends.